The 26 T cell receptor beta chains listed next were all sequenced from one sample in a study of spatial heterogeneity in lung cancer (dated by TCRdb to between 2018 and 2021). Receptor libraries were prepared by 5' RACE. Sequencing was carried out with a NextSeq 500. Through fastp at Q25 and MiXCR, TCRdb rebuilt clones from the public reads, retaining in-frame beta chains. Merged by CDR3 protein, the rows form single entries marked with the most common genes and DNA. The sample table shows over 15,000 distinct CDR3 sequences, and about 8.9% are seen once. The ten largest clones represent around 21% of the sample. In light of the paper, this sample's time point label describes: blood at routine non-recurrence follow-up after resection. This material consisted of PBMCs, taken at follow-up. The source of these receptors is a male donor with early-stage non-small cell lung cancer.

Many counts were recorded for this clonotype. For the CDR3, the DNA is TGTGCCAGCAGTCCCGGGACTAGCGGGAACACAGATACGCAGTATTTT. Translation gives CASSPGTSGNTDTQYF. The V gene is TRBV12-3 or TRBV12-4, the J gene TRBJ2-3; 13 bases are shared with TRBD2. The CDR3 spans 16 residues. V lost 5 bases to trimming and J lost 2 bases; unmatched junction nucleotides: 4.

At least ten counts were recorded for this clonotype. The rearrangement joins TRBV11-2 to TRBJ1-1, with unresolved D. The germline V gene has CDR1 SGHAT and CDR2 FQNNGV. Trimming stripped 2 bases from V and 6 bases from J, with 10 bases between. This CDR3 is 13 amino acids long. The CDR3: CASSLIDKAEAFF. In nucleotides, the CDR3 is TGTGCCAGCAGCTTAATCGACAAAGCTGAAGCTTTCTTT.

CDR3 DNA: TGCGCCAGCAGCCAAGTCGGCTTCCAAGAGACCCAGTACTTC. Amino acids: CASSQVGFQETQYF. This sequence joins TRBV4-1 and TRBJ2-5; unclear D gene. Germline CDR1 reads MGHRA; CDR2 reads YSYEKL. The CDR3 runs to 14 residues. With 1 base removed from V and 1 base from J, the gap between germline ends came to 7 bases.

This clonotype has at least ten counts. The chain has TRBV2 and TRBJ2-1; D is perhaps TRBD2 (6 bases). The CDR3 contains 15 residues. V gave up 3 bases and J gave up 4 bases, with 13 bases separating them. Germline CDR1 and CDR2: SNHLY and FYNNEI. The CDR3 here is CASSEGLAQYNEQFF. CDR3 nucleotides: TGTGCCAGCAGTGAGGGGCTAGCGCAATACAATGAGCAGTTCTTC.

At least ten counts were recorded for this clonotype. This rearrangement joins TRBV6-2 or TRBV6-3 to TRBJ2-2; 8 positions agree with TRBD2. The ends lost 2 bases at V and 10 bases at J; junction bases unmatched: 9. Looked up from germline, CDR1 is MNHEY and CDR2 is SVGEGT. The length of the CDR3 is 15 residues. CDR3 protein: CASSYSLAGGTELFF. The CDR3 DNA sequence: TGTGCCAGCAGTTACAGTCTTGCGGGGGGCACGGAGCTGTTTTTT.

V usage is TRBV4-3 and J usage is TRBJ2-3; a weak D match, TRBD1 (5 bases). This CDR3 is built from 17 residues. V was clipped by 0 bases and J by 4 bases, with 17 bases between them. Per the germline V gene, CDR1 is LGHNA and CDR2 is YSLEER. CDR3 sequence: CASSQETLPVGADTQYF. DNA for the CDR3: TGCGCCAGCAGCCAAGAAACCCTTCCCGTAGGGGCAGATACGCAGTATTTT.

This clonotype was counted a few times. The chain is built from TRBV20-1 and TRBJ2-7; 10 bases are shared with TRBD1. The trim removed 0 bases at V and 4 bases at J, leaving 6 bases unmatched. Looked up from germline, CDR1 is DFQATT and CDR2 is SNEGSKA (reference sequence). The CDR3 loop spans 15 amino acids. The CDR3 bases are TGCAGTGCTAGAGATGGGGGACAGGGGTGGTACGAGCAGTACTTC. Its protein product is CSARDGGQGWYEQYF.

This clonotype was seen repeatedly, ten times or more. The chain is built from TRBV4-3 and TRBJ2-5; TRBD1 agrees at 10 bases. This CDR3 comprises 15 residues. From germline, CDR1 is LGHNA and CDR2 YSLEER. The V segment lost 3 bases and the J segment 5 bases; nucleotides outside the gene matches: 6. CDR3 in DNA: TGCGCCAGCAGCCACCGACAGGGGGCAAGGGAGACCCAGTACTTC. It is translated as CASSHRQGARETQYF.

This clonotype was observed many times. At one end the junction does not follow the germline gene, possibly because of a read error. The V and J genes are TRBV4-3 and TRBJ2-5; the match to TRBD2 covers 10 bases. Germline CDR1 reads LGHNA; CDR2 reads YSLEER. The CDR3 consists of 14 residues. CDR3 amino acids: CASSQALAGGPMNF. The CDR3 region has the DNA TGCGCCAGCAGCCAAGCTTTAGCGGGGGGCCCCATGAACTTC.

Of note for this clonotype: Just one base apart from a much larger clone, this may be a read error. This rearrangement joins TRBV6-5 to TRBJ2-5; D is ambiguous. V lost 2 bases and J lost 7, with 14 bases in between. The germline CDR1 and CDR2 sequences are MNHEY and SVGAGI. The CDR3 is 14 amino acids. The DNA of the CDR3 is TGTGCCAGCAGTTACGTTGGAAAGTTGGGGACCCAGTACTTC. Translating gives CASSYVGKLGTQYF.

This clonotype was counted at least ten times. V is TRBV5-1 and J is TRBJ2-5; TRBD2 might be the D (5 bases). This CDR3 has 13 amino acids. Trimming took 2 bases from V and 2 from J, leaving 7 bases between them. Germline V gene lookup returns CDR1 SGHRS and CDR2 YFSETQ. The CDR3 spells CASSFRGQETQYF. In DNA, the CDR3 is TGCGCCAGCAGCTTCCGGGGTCAAGAGACCCAGTACTTC.

The rearrangement links TRBV11-2 to TRBJ1-2; D is uncertain. Per the germline V gene, CDR1 is SGHAT and CDR2 is FQNNGV. CDR3 size: 16 residues. V gave up 4 bases and J gave up 4 bases, with 19 bases separating them. The CDR3 here is CASSSPMAGSLYGYTF. The DNA for the CDR3 is TGTGCCAGCAGCTCTCCTATGGCCGGGAGCCTCTATGGCTACACCTTC.

This clonotype was detected only a few times. The chain recombines TRBV12-3 or TRBV12-4 with TRBJ1-2; 8 bases fit TRBD1. Unmatched junction bases numbered 2, after V lost 4 bases and J lost 1 base. The CDR3 has 14 residues. The CDR3 loop is CASSWTGSNYGYTF. CDR3 nucleotide sequence: TGTGCCAGCAGTTGGACAGGGAGTAACTATGGCTACACCTTC.

There are many counts of this clonotype. The chain carries TRBV6-6 and TRBJ1-6; TRBD1 is a possible D gene (5 bases). The CDR3 consists of 14 residues. Germline CDR1 reads MNHNY; CDR2 reads SVGAGI (reference sequence). V gave up 2 bases and J gave up 7 bases, with 9 bases separating them. CDR3 sequence (DNA): TGTGCCAGCAGTTACCAGGGAGAGAATTCACCCCTCCACTTT. Translated, it gives CASSYQGENSPLHF.

This clonotype was picked up many times. J is TRBJ2-1 and V is TRBV6-4; no clear D gene. Trimming cost V 0 bases and J 0 bases, with 9 bases left between them. Germline CDR1 is MRHNA and CDR2 is SNTAGT. CDR3 length equals 16 residues. Here the CDR3 DNA reads TGTGCCAGCAGTGACTCGACGAAGAGCTCCTACAATGAGCAGTTCTTC. This codes for CASSDSTKSSYNEQFF.

At least ten counts were recorded for this clonotype. The chain is built from TRBV2 and TRBJ2-5; TRBD1 might be the D (5 bases). Germline CDR1 reads SNHLY; CDR2 reads FYNNEI. Trimming stripped 7 bases from V and 0 bases from J, with 12 bases between. The CDR3 length is 14 residues. This CDR3 is CASMLRQYQETQYF. The CDR3 bases are TGTGCCAGCATGCTACGACAGTACCAAGAGACCCAGTACTTC.

In this sample, this clonotype turned up many times. The rearrangement links TRBV15 to TRBJ2-1; 13 bases line up with TRBD2. V shed 1 base, J shed 6 bases, and the junction held 3 bases outside the gene matches. The CDR3 covers 16 residues. The germline V gene encodes CDR1 LNHNV and CDR2 YYDKDF (reference sequence). The CDR3 reads CATSRVGLAGFNEQFF. CDR3 sequence (DNA): TGTGCCACCAGCAGAGTGGGACTAGCGGGATTCAATGAGCAGTTCTTC.

This rearrangement joins TRBV20-1 to TRBJ2-5, with a possible D match to TRBD1 (5 bases). Deletions cut 6 bases from V and 2 bases from J, with 16 bases between. This CDR3 is built from 14 residues. Germline CDR1 is DFQATT and CDR2 is SNEGSKA (reference sequence). Here the CDR3 reads CSAQTGSVQETQYF. CDR3 sequence (DNA): TGCAGTGCCCAAACAGGTTCGGTTCAAGAGACCCAGTACTTC.

V usage is TRBV3-1 and J usage is TRBJ1-4, with 7 bases lining up with TRBD1. J was trimmed by 5 bases and V by 0 bases; bases with no gene match: 3. This CDR3 region has 15 residues. Germline CDR1 and CDR2: LGHDT and YNNKEL (reference sequence). This CDR3 reads CASSQDPGGNEKLFF. CDR3 coding DNA: TGTGCCAGCAGCCAAGATCCAGGGGGGAATGAAAAACTGTTTTTT.

This clonotype was recorded at least ten times. J is TRBJ2-7 and V is TRBV4-3; D gene uncertain. Trimming cost V 0 bases and J 3 bases, with 6 bases left between them. From germline, CDR1 is LGHNA and CDR2 YSLEER. The CDR3 has 13 residues. CDR3 region: CASSQDYSYEQYF. The DNA of the CDR3 is TGCGCCAGCAGCCAAGATTACAGCTACGAGCAGTACTTC.

This clonotype was counted ten times or more. The J gene is TRBJ1-5, the V gene TRBV27; 7 bases agree with TRBD1. V gave up 8 bases and J gave up 2 bases; unmatched junction bases: 6. Per the germline V gene, CDR1 is MNHEY and CDR2 is SMNVEV (reference sequence). This CDR3 spans 14 amino acids. CDR3 sequence (DNA): TGTGCCAGCGGCCGCACAGGGGGCAATCAGCCCCAGCATTTT. Translation gives CASGRTGGNQPQHF.

This clonotype occurred a few times. The chain combines TRBV7-2 with TRBJ2-1; 9 bases line up with TRBD1. Germline-derived CDR1 and CDR2 are SGHTA and FQGNSA. The CDR3 totals 16 residues. With V trimmed by 5 bases and J by 2 bases, 7 bases remained unmatched. The CDR3 loop reads CASSPVQGAAYNEQFF. CDR3 nucleotides: TGTGCCAGCAGCCCTGTACAGGGGGCCGCCTACAATGAGCAGTTCTTC.

This clonotype was seen at least ten times. The chain recombines TRBV3-1 with TRBJ2-1; TRBD1 matches at 11 bases. The CDR3 length is 16 residues. J lost 9 bases, V lost 0 bases, and 7 bases had no gene match. Germline V CDR1 and CDR2: LGHDT, YNNKEL (reference sequence). The CDR3 is CASSQDPGQGGAEQFF. CDR3 coding DNA: TGTGCCAGCAGCCAAGATCCGGGACAGGGGGGCGCTGAGCAGTTCTTC.

This clonotype showed up just once. Being one base from a much bigger clone, this may be a read error. No conserved phenylalanine or tryptophan ends this CDR3, so it is likely a read error. The chain is built from TRBV29-1 and TRBJ2-3, with a weak D call TRBD2 (6 bases). Germline V gene data show CDR1 as SQVTM and CDR2 as ANQGSEA. V lost 3 bases and J lost 0, with 10 bases in between. The CDR3 consists of 14 residues. CDR3 DNA sequence: TGCAGCGTTGAGACTAGAGTTAGCACAGATACGCAGTATTCT. This gives the protein CSVETRVSTDTQYS.

The chain combines TRBV20-1 with TRBJ1-5, with D possibly being TRBD1 (5 bases). Per germline, CDR1 DFQATT and CDR2 SNEGSKA (reference sequence). V lost 5 bases and J 8 bases, leaving 13 bases between the germline ends. CDR3 length: 12 residues. The CDR3 bases are TGCAGTGCTTGGACCCAGGGTAAGCCCCAGCATTTT. This sequence encodes CSAWTQGKPQHF.

This clonotype was seen a handful of times. The genes are TRBV28 and TRBJ2-5, with D possibly being TRBD1 or TRBD2 (8 bases each). The CDR3 contains 15 residues. Trimming took off 2 bases at V and 4 bases at J, with 14 bases between the two ends. From germline, CDR1 is MDHEN and CDR2 SYDVKM. This CDR3 is CASSLRTGTRETQYF. The DNA for the CDR3 is TGTGCCAGCAGTTTACGGACAGGGACTAGAGAGACCCAGTACTTC.